These 13 T cell receptor beta chains were sequenced from one sample in a study of blood T cell repertoires in COVID-19. TCRdb keeps only in-frame clones here, not all; method: immunoSEQ multiplex PCR. There are under 200,000 clones in the sample; 70% to 90% occur only once, and more than 0.85% lies in the top ten. Sequencing was carried out using peripheral blood. The receptors were sampled from a man aged 35 to 55 with acute or convalescent COVID-19.

The V call is TRBV5-6, the J call TRBJ2-7, with 9 bases fitting TRBD1. The CDR3 is made up of 14 amino acids. Germline lookup yields CDR1 SGHDT and CDR2 YYEEEE. V lost 4 bases to trimming and J lost 5 bases; unmatched junction nucleotides: 7. Here the CDR3 reads CASSRDRVSNEQYF. As DNA, the CDR3 is TGTGCCAGCAGCCGGGACAGGGTTTCGAACGAGCAGTACTTC.

The chain is built from TRBV4-1 and TRBJ1-1, with 10 bases aligning to TRBD1. This CDR3 spans 16 amino acids. Germline trimming cut 0 bases from V and 7 bases from J; bases unmatched to any gene: 8. CDR1 and CDR2 (germline): MGHRA, YSYEKL. The chain's CDR3 is CASSQEVGTGVSEAFF. The CDR3 DNA follows: TGCGCCAGCAGCCAAGAAGTTGGGACAGGGGTCAGTGAAGCTTTCTTT.

The chain couples TRBV5-6 to TRBJ1-2; D is possibly TRBD1 (5 bases). The germline V gene encodes CDR1 SGHDT and CDR2 YYEEEE. V shed 4 bases and J shed 4 bases, with 11 bases lying between them. The CDR3 totals 13 residues. The CDR3 is CASSLGGGYGYTF. DNA of the CDR3: TGTGCCAGCAGCCTCGGCGGGGGCTATGGCTACACCTTC.

The rearrangement uses TRBV7-7 and TRBJ2-7; 10 nucleotides align to TRBD2. Germline V lookup: CDR1 SSHAT, CDR2 FNYEAQ (reference sequence). The CDR3 has 15 amino acids. J was trimmed by 3 bases and V by 5 bases; bases with no gene match: 7. This chain's CDR3 is CASSPQRGGYYEQYF. The CDR3, as DNA: TGTGCCAGCAGCCCCCAGCGGGGGGGTTACTACGAGCAGTACTTC. The variable domain in full, with the rest retrieved from reference TRBV7-7 and TRBJ2-7, is GAGVSQSPRYKVTKRGQDVTLRCDPISSHATLYWYQQALGQGPEFLTYFNYEAQPDKSGLPSDRFSAERPEGSISTLTIQRTEQRDSAMYRCASSPQRGGYYEQYFGPGTRLTVT.

The chain recombines TRBV15 with TRBJ1-3; D remains unclear. Trimming removed 1 base at V and 1 base at J, with 14 bases between. CDR1 is LNHNV, CDR2 YYDKDF, per germline (reference sequence). CDR3 length equals 17 residues. For the CDR3, the DNA is TGTGCCACCAGCAGAGTTGGGAGAACTTCGTCTGGAAACACCATATATTTT. It codes for CATSRVGRTSSGNTIYF.

The V gene is TRBV3-1 (or the pseudogene TRBV3-2), the J gene TRBJ2-2; 13 nucleotides match TRBD2. CDR1 LGHDT and CDR2 YNNKEL come from the germline V gene (reference sequence). The CDR3 loop spans 19 amino acids. Germline trimming cut 1 base from V and 1 base from J; bases unmatched to any gene: 6. This CDR3 reads CASSQVGTSGGENTGELFF. DNA for the CDR3: TGTGCCAGCAGCCAAGTCGGAACTAGCGGGGGGGAGAACACCGGGGAGCTGTTTTTT.

This clone was counted a single time. DNA of the CDR3: TGTGCCTGGGATCGTACAGGGAAATCGGCTGGCTACACCTTC. This encodes CAWDRTGKSAGYTF. The chain employs TRBV30 and TRBJ1-2, with a weak D call TRBD1 (6 bases). CDR3 length equals 14 residues. Trimming took 5 bases from V and 7 from J, leaving 20 bases between them. CDR1 is GTSNPN, CDR2 SVGIG, per germline (reference sequence). Full variable domain (missing parts from reference TRBV30 and TRBJ1-2): SQTIHQWPATLVQPVGSPLSLECTVEGTSNPNLYWYRQAAGRGLQLLFYSVGIGQISSEVPQNLSASRPQDRQFILSSKKLLLSDSGFYLCAWDRTGKSAGYTFGSGTRLTVV.

The rearrangement joins TRBV6-5 to TRBJ1-1; 7 positions match TRBD1. J was trimmed by 1 base and V by 2 bases; bases with no gene match: 4. Germline V gene sequence: CDR1 MNHEY, CDR2 SVGAGI. The CDR3 sequence is 15 residues long. DNA of the CDR3: TGTGCCAGCAGTTACCAGGGGACAGCGAACACTGAAGCTTTCTTT. Translating gives CASSYQGTANTEAFF.

The V and J genes are TRBV7-9 and TRBJ2-1; D gene unclear. CDR3 length: 15 residues. V was shortened by 1 base and J by 2 bases, with 9 bases between the two germline ends. Germline values: CDR1 SEHNR, CDR2 FQNEAQ (reference sequence). Here the CDR3 reads CASSLVRAPYNEQFF. In DNA, the CDR3 is TGTGCCAGCAGCTTAGTTCGAGCCCCCTACAATGAGCAGTTCTTC.

The rearrangement joins TRBV28 to TRBJ1-2; D might be TRBD1 (5 bases). Germline V lookup: CDR1 MDHEN, CDR2 SYDVKM. The CDR3 has 16 amino acids. V lost 5 bases to trimming and J lost 8 bases, with 24 bases between them. Here the CDR3 reads CASSPPPRQMALGYTF. Written as DNA, the CDR3 is TGTGCCAGCAGTCCACCCCCTCGACAGATGGCCCTGGGCTACACCTTC.

The chain has TRBV18 and TRBJ2-3; tentatively, D is TRBD1 (6 bases). V gave up 2 bases and J gave up 2 bases, with 20 bases separating them. This CDR3 spans 18 amino acids. CDR1 KGHSH and CDR2 LQKENI come from the germline V gene. The CDR3 region has the DNA TGTGCCAGCTCACCATACCGGTATGCACAGGGATACACAGATACGCAGTATTTT. Protein: CASSPYRYAQGYTDTQYF.

This chain connects TRBV19 to TRBJ2-7, with 8 nucleotides matching TRBD1. CDR3 length equals 17 residues. In germline, CDR1 is LNHDA, CDR2 SQIVND (reference sequence). The ends lost 3 bases at V and 0 bases at J; junction bases unmatched: 10. CDR3: CASSMADRGVFSYEQYF. The CDR3, as DNA: TGTGCCAGTAGTATGGCTGACAGGGGAGTTTTCTCCTACGAGCAGTACTTC.

The chain couples TRBV28 to TRBJ2-7, with TRBD1 matching 8 bases. Germline CDR1 is MDHEN and CDR2 is SYDVKM. V shed 6 bases, J shed 0 bases, and the junction held 7 bases outside the gene matches. CDR3 size: 15 residues. The CDR3 protein is CASRTGDKSSYEQYF. DNA for the CDR3: TGTGCCAGCAGGACAGGGGACAAGAGCTCCTACGAGCAGTACTTC. The full variable domain, in which reference TRBV28 and TRBJ2-7 provide the parts outside the CDR3, is DVKVTQSSRYLVKRTGEKVFLECVQDMDHENMFWYRQDPGLGLRLIYFSYDVKMKEKGDIPEGYSVSREKKERFSLILESASTNQTSMYLCASRTGDKSSYEQYFGPGTRLTVT.